This T cell receptor (beta chain) was observed in a study of cytotoxic CD8 clonotypes in ibrutinib-treated CLL. Only in-frame clones appear in the TCRdb table, and some are missing; sequencing was by immunoSEQ multiplex PCR. The sample consists of 110,000 to 150,000 clones, more than 75% of them appearing once. As concerns this clone: As yet, its antigen is unknown.

Germline V gives CDR1 GTSNPN, CDR2 SVGIG (reference sequence). V was pared by 4 bases and J by 7 bases, with 14 bases of the junction left unmatched. The CDR3 has 15 residues. Study-wide findings and caveats: Samples from sustained-remission and progressing patients were taken at different times. Few clonotypes were public, and these shrank or held steady under treatment.

The specimen comprised PBMCs, sampled after 24 months of ibrutinib treatment. This clonotype originated in a human donor with chronic lymphocytic leukemia. V usage is TRBV30 and J usage is TRBJ2-5, with 8 bases identical to TRBD2. CDR3 DNA: TGTGCCTGGACCGGAGGGTCCAGCGGGGGTGGGACCCAGTACTTC. Protein product: CAWTGGSSGGGTQYF.